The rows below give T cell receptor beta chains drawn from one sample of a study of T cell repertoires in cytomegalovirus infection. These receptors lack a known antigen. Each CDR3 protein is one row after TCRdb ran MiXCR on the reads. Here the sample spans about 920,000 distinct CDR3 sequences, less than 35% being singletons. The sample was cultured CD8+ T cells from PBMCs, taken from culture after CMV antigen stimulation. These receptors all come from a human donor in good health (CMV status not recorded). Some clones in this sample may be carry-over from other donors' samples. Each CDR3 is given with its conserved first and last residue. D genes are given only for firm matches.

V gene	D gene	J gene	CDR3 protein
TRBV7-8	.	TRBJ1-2	CASSLVLTGSHYGYTF
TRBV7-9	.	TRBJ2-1	CAEVLGGLSYNEQFF
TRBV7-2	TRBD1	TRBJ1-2	CASSFLTGYGYTF
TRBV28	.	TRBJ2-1	CASSSFSTDYNEQFF
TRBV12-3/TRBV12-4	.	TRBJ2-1	CASSLASSTEQFF
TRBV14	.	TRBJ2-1	CASSPRRGNGNEQFF
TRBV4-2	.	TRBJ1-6	CASSQEGRGDNSPLHF
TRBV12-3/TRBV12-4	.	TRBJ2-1	CASSLPGLEGNEQFF
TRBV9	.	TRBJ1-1	CASSSPTGPNTEAFF
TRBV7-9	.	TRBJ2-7	CASSPPSPGQTYEQYF
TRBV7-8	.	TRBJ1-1	CASSLGSEAFF
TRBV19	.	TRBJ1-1	CASSTPLMNTEAFF
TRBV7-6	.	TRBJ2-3	CASSLERAESTDTQYF
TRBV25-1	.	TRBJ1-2	CASRDTADTTYGYTF
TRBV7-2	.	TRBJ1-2	CASSLNRDLANYGYTF
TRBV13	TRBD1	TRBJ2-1	CATDRGTYNEQFF
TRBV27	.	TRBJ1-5	CASTSRGGWDQPQHF
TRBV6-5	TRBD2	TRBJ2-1	CASSYYAGGPHEQFF
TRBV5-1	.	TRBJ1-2	CASTQGIDGYTF
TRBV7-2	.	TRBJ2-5	CASSLNLGDKHPQETQYF
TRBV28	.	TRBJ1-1	CASSLAGLGAEAFF
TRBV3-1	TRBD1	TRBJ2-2	CASSQEGGSGELFF
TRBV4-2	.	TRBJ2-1	CASSFEKGYNEQFF
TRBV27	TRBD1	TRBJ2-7	CASSMTGMIGSYEQYF
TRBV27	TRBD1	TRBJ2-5	CASGYRDRSGETQYF
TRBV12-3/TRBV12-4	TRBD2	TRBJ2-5	CASSPFSGGATETQYF
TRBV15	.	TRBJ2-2	CATSRDQGQSWGTGELFF
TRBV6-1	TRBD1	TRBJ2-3	CASSEEGQLYTDTQYF
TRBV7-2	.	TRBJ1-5	CASSRTQGGNQPQHF
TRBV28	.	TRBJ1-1	CASSFWGTGREAFF
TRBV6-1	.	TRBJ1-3	CASLREGGQRRSSGNTIYF
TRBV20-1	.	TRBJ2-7	CSASLRGGYEQYF
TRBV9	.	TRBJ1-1	CASSVGTGANTEAFF
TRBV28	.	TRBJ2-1	CASTPASLGFYEQFF
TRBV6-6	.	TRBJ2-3	CASIFLPGASTDTQYF
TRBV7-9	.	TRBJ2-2	CASSSRTPNTGELFF
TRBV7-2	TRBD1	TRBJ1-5	CASSLVGGESNQPQHF
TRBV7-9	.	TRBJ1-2	CASSRREGGYTF
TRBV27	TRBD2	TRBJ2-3	CAIAAGETQYF
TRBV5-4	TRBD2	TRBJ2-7	CASSTSGALYEQYF
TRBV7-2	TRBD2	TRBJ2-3	CASSLMWGGGDTQYF
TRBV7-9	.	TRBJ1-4	CASSLEDGRAEKLFF
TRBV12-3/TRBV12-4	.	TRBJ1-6	CASTMGPADLHF
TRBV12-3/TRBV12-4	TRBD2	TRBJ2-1	CASSLAGEAGGPGNEQFF
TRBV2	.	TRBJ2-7	CASSGVEQYF
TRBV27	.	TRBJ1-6	CATGGGYSYNSPLHF
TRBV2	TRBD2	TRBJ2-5	CASVGTSGETQYF
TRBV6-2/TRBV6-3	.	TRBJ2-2	CASSYSWTGELFF
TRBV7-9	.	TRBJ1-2	CASSLAAGYTF
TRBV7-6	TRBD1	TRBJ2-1	CASSLDRGLQNEQFF
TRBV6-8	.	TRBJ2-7	CASENTVGTYEQYF
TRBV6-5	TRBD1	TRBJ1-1	CASSHLDRTNTEAFF